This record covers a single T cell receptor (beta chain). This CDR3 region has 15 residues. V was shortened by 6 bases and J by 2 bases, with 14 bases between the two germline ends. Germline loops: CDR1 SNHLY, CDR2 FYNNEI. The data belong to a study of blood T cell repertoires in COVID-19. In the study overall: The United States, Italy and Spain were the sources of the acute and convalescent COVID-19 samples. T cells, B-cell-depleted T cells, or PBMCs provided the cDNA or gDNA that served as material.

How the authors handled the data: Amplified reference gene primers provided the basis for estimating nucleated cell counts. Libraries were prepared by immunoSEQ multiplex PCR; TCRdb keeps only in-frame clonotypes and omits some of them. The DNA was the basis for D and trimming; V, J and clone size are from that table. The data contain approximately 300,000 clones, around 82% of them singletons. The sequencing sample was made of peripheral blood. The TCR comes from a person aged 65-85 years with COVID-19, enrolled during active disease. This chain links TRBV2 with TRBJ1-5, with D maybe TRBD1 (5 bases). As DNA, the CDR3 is TGTGCCAGCAGGGGGTTGACGACAGGCAATCAGCCCCAGCATTTT. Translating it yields CASRGLTTGNQPQHF.